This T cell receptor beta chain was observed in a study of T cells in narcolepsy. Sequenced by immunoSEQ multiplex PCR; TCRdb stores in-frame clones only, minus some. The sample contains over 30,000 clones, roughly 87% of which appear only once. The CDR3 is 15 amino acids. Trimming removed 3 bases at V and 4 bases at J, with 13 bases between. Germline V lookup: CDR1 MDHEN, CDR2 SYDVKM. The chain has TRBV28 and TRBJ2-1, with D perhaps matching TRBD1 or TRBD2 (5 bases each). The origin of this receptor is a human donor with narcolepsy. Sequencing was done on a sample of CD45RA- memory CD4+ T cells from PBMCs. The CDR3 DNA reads TGTGCCAGCAGTTTTCGGGGCAGAAAGTACAATGAGCAGTTCTTC. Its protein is CASSFRGRKYNEQFF.